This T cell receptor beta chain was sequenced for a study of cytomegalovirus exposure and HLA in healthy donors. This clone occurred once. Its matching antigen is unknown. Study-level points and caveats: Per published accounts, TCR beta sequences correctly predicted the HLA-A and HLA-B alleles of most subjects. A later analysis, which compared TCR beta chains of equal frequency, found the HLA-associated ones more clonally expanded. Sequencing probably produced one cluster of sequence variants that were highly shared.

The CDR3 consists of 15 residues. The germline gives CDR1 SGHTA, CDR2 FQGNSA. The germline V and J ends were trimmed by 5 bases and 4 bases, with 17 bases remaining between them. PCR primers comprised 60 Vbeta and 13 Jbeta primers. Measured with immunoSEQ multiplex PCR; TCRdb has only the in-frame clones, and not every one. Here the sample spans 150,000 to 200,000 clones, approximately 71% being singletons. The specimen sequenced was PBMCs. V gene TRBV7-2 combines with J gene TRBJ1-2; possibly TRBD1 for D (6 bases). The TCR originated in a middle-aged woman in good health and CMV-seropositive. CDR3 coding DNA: TGTGCCAGCAGCCTGGGGGGGGCCGATTTCTATGGCTACACCTTC. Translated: CASSLGGADFYGYTF.